This T cell receptor (beta chain) stems from a study of CXCR3-negative and CXCR3-positive naive CD8 T cells. Overall study results and limits: Against CXCR3-negative naive cells, CXCR3-positive naive cells showed more hydrophobic TRB CDR3s.

Comments on this clonotype: Its specificity is unknown.

Triplicate sorts, hundreds of thousands of cells apiece, were made for each CD8+ T cell subset. TRB cDNA was prepared as libraries by UMI-labeled 5' RACE. Following a re-call of the 5' RACE reads, TCRdb has one entry per CDR3 protein and lacks DNA. The sample includes over 70,000 distinct CDR3 sequences. The CDR3 extends over 17 amino acids. Germline values: CDR1 MDHEN, CDR2 SYDVKM. Sequencing input: naive CXCR3+ CD8+ T cells from blood. Subset indicated: CD45RO-CCR7+CD27+CD95- naive CD8+ T cells expressing CXCR3 (TNR3+). This TCR derives from a human donor in good health. Some clones in this sample may be carry-over from other donors' samples. V and J are TRBV28 and TRBJ2-5; TCRdb gives TRBD1 as the D gene, but with no DNA this cannot be confirmed. This CDR3 is CASSFVVKDTWAETQYF.